This T cell receptor (beta chain) emerged from a study of cytomegalovirus exposure and HLA in healthy donors. Findings of the study overall: Association of some 18,000 TCR beta sequences with HLA alleles was found at 0.05 false discovery rate in a later analysis.

The CDR3 spans 14 residues. Germline V gene lookup returns CDR1 ENHRY and CDR2 SYGVKD. V was cut by 3 bases and J by 5 bases, with 10 bases left in between. Comment on this clone: Its matching antigen is unknown.

In the PCR, 60 Vbeta and 13 Jbeta primers were used. The repertoire was sequenced with immunoSEQ multiplex PCR; TCRdb's copy has only in-frame clones and lacks some. The sample has tens of thousands of clones, 65% seen once; the top ten hold approximately 21%. The source material was PBMCs. The chain couples TRBV10-3 to TRBJ2-2, with TRBD2 as a possible D gene (5 bases). This TCR was sampled from a woman between 45 and 65 years old in good health and CMV-seropositive. The CDR3 region has the DNA TGTGCCATCAGTGAACAACTAGGTACCGGGGAGCTGTTTTTT. Its translation is CAISEQLGTGELFF.